The T cell receptor (beta chain) under discussion was sequenced for a study of early T cells in non-severe SARS-CoV-2 infection. Study results and caveats: The VDJdb matching leaned toward anti-spike CD8 responses and overlooked private and CD4 specificities.

TCRdb analysed the 5' RACE reads with MiXCR anew, one entry per CDR3 protein. The repertoire holds just over 65,000 distinct CDR3 sequences, with about 13% as singletons. Trimming pared 0 bases from V and 7 bases from J, leaving 9 bases between. The CDR3 consists of 14 residues. This clonotype was seen a few times. Antigen unknown. This chain joins TRBV12-3 or TRBV12-4 and TRBJ2-2; D uncertain. What was sequenced was whole blood. This TCR was recovered from an adult who was a healthcare worker with PCR-confirmed SARS-CoV-2 infection or an uninfected control (not recorded which). The CDR3 coding sequence is TGTGCCAGCAGTTTAGCGCTCAGGAACGGGGAGCTGTTTTTT. It specifies CASSLALRNGELFF.